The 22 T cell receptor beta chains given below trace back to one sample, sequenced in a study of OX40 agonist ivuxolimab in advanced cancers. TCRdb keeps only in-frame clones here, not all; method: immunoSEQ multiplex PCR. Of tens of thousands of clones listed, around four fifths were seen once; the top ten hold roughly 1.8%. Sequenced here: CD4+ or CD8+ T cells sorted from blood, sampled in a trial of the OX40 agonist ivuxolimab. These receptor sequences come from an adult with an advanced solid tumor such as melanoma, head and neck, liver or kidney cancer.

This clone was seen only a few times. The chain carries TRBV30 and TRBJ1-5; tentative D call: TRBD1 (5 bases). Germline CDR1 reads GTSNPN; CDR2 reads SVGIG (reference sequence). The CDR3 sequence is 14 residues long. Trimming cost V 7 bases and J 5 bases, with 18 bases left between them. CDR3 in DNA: TGTGCCTCAGACGGCCCAGGGTCGGATCAGCCCCAGCATTTT. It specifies CASDGPGSDQPQHF.

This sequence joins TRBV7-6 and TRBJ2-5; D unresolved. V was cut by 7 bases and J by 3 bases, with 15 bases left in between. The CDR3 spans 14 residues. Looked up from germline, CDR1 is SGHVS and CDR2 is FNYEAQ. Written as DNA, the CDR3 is TGTGCCAGCAAAGGCGCTGGCCTCAAAGAGACCCAGTACTTC. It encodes CASKGAGLKETQYF. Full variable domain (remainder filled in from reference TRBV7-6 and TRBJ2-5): GAGVSQSPRYKVTKRGQDVALRCDPISGHVSLYWYRQALGQGPEFLTYFNYEAQQDKSGLPNDRFSAERPEGSISTLTIQRTEQRDSAMYRCASKGAGLKETQYFGPGTRLLVL.

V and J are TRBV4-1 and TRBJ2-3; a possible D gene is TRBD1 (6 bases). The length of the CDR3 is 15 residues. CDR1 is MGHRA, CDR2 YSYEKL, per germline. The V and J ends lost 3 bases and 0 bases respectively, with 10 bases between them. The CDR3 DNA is TGCGCCAGCAGCCAGGGGACACCTAGCACAGATACGCAGTATTTT. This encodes CASSQGTPSTDTQYF.

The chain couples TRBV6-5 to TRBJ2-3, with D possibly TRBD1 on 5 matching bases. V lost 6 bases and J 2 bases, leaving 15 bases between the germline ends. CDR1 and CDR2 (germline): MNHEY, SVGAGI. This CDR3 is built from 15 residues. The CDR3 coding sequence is TGTGCCAGCAGACCCCAGGCAGGGTACACAGATACGCAGTATTTT. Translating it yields CASRPQAGYTDTQYF.

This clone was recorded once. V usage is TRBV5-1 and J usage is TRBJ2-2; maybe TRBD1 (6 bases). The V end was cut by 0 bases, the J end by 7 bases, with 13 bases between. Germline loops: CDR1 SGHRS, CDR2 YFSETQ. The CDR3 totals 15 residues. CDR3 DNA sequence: TGCGCCAGCAGCTTGGAGGCAGGGGTGAACGGGGAGCTGTTTTTT. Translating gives CASSLEAGVNGELFF.

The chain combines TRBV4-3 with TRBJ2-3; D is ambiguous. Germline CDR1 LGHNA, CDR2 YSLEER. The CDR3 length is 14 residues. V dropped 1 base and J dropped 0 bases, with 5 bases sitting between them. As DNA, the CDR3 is TGCGCCAGCAGCCAAGCAGAGAGCACAGATACGCAGTATTTT. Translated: CASSQAESTDTQYF.

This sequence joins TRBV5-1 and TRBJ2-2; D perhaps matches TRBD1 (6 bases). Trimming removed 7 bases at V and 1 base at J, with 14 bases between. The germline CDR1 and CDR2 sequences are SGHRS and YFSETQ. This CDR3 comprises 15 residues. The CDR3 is CASLAVTGNTGELFF. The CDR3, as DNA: TGCGCCAGCCTAGCTGTGACAGGGAACACCGGGGAGCTGTTTTTT.

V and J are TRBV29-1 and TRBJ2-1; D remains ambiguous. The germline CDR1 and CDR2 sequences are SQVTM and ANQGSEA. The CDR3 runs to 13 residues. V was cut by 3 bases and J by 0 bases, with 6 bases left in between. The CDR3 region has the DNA TGCAGCGTTGATCCTAGCTCCTACAATGAGCAGTTCTTC. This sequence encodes CSVDPSSYNEQFF.

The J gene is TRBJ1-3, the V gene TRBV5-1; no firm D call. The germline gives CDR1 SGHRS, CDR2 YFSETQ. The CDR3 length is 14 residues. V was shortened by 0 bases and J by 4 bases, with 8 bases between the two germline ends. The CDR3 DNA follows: TGCGCCAGCAGCTTGGCCGGGAGGGGAAACACCATATATTTT. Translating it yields CASSLAGRGNTIYF.

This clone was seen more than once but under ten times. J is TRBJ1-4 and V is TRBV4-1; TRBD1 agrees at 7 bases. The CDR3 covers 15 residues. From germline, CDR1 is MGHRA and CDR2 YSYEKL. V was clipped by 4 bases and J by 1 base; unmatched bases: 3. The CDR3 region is CASSLNRGTNEKLFF. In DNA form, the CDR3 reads TGCGCCAGCAGCCTGAACAGGGGAACTAATGAAAAACTGTTTTTT.

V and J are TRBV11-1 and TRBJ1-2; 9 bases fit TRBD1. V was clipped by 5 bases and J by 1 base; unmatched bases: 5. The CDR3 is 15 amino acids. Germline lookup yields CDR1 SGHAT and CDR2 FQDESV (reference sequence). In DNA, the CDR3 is TGTGCCAGCAGCCCAGGGACAGGGATTAACTATGGCTACACCTTC. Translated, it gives CASSPGTGINYGYTF. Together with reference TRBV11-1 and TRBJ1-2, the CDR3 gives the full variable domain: EAEVAQSPRYKITEKSQAVAFWCDPISGHATLYWYRQILGQGPELLVQFQDESVVDDSQLPKDRFSAERLKGVDSTLKIQPAELGDSAMYLCASSPGTGINYGYTFGSGTRLTVV.

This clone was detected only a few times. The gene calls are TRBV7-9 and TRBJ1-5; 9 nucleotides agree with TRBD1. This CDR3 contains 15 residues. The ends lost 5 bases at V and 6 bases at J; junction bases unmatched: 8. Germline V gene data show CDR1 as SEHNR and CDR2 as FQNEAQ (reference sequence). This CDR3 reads CASSPPGQGSQPQHF. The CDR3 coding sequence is TGTGCCAGCAGCCCACCGGGACAGGGCTCTCAGCCCCAGCATTTT.

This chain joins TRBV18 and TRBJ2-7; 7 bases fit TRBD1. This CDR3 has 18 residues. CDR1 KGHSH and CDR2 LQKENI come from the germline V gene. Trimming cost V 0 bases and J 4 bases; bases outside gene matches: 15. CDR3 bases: TGTGCCAGCTCACCACCAAATTACGAAGACAGGGTACCTTACGAGCAGTACTTC. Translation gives CASSPPNYEDRVPYEQYF.

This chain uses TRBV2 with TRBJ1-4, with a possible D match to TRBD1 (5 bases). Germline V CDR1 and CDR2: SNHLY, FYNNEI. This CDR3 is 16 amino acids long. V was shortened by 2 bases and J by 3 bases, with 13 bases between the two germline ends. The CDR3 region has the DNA TGTGCCAGCAGTGAATTTGGGGGGACGGCTAATGAAAAACTGTTTTTT. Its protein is CASSEFGGTANEKLFF.

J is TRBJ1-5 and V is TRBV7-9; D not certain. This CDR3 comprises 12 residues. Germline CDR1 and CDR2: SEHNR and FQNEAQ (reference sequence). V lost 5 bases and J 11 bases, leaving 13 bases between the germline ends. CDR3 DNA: TGTGCCAGCAGCGATGGACGGTGGACCCAGCATTTT. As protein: CASSDGRWTQHF.

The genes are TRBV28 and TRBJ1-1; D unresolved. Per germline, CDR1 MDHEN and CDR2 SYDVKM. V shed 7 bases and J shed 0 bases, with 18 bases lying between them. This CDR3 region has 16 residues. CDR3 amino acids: CASIFKLASMNTEAFF. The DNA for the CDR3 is TGTGCCAGCATTTTCAAACTGGCCTCGATGAACACTGAAGCTTTCTTT.

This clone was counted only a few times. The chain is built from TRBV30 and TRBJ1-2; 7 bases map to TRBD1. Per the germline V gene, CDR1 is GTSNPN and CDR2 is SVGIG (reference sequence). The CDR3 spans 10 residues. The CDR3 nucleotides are TGTGCATTGACAGGGAATGGCTACACCTTC. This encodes CALTGNGYTF.

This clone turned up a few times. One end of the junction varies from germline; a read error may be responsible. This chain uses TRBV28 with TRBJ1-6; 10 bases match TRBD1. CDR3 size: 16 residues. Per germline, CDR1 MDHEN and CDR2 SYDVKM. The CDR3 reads CASSFSDRGYSSPLHF. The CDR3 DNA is TGTGCCAGCAGTTTTTCGGACAGGGGGTATAGTTCACCCCTCCACTTT.

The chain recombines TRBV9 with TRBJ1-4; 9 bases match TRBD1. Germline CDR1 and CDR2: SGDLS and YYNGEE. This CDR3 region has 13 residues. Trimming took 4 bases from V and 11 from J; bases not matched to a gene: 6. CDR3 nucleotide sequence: TGTGCCAGCAGCTCCCATGGACAGGGGAAACTGTTTTTT. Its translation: CASSSHGQGKLFF.

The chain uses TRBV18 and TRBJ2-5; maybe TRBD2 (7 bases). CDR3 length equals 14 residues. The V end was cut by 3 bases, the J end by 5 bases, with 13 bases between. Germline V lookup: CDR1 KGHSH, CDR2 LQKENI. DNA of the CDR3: TGTGCCAGCTCACCGCGGGGGCCCAGCGAGACCCAGTACTTC. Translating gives CASSPRGPSETQYF.

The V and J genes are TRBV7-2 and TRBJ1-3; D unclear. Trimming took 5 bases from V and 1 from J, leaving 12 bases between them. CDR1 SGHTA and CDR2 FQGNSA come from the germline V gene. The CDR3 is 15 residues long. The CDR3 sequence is CASSPYRGSGNTIYF. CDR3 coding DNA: TGTGCCAGCAGCCCTTATCGGGGTTCTGGAAACACCATATATTTT.

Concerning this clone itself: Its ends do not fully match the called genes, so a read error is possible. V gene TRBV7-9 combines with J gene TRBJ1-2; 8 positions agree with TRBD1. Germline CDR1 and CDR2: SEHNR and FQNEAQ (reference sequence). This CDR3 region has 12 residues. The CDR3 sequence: CASSSDRAVAVF. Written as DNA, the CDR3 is TGTGCCAGCAGCTCGGACAGGGCCGTTGCGGTCTTC.